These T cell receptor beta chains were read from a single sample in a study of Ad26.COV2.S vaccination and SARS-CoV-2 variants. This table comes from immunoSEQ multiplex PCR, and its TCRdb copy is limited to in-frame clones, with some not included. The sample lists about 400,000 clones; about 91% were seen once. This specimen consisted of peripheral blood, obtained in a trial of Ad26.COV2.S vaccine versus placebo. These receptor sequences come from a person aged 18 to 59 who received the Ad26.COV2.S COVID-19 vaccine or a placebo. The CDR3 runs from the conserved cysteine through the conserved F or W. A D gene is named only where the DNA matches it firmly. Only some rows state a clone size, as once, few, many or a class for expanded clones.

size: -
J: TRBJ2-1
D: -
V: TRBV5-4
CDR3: CASSWGSSVSSYNEQFF
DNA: TGTGCCAGCAGCTGGGGAAGTAGCGTAAGCTCCTACAATGAGCAGTTCTTC

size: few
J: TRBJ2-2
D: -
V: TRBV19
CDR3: CASSTGLGGGNTGELFF
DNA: TGTGCCAGTAGTACTGGTCTGGGAGGTGGGAACACCGGGGAGCTGTTTTTT

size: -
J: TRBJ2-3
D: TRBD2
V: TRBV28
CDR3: CASSRIAGGPDTQYF
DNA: TGTGCCAGCAGCCGGATAGCGGGAGGCCCAGATACGCAGTATTTT

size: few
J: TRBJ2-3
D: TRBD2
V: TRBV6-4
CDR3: CASSDLAGGTDTQYF
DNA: TGTGCCAGCAGTGACCTAGCGGGAGGCACAGATACGCAGTATTTT

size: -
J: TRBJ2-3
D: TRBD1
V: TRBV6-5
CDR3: CATRTGADTQYF
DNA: TGTGCCACCCGGACAGGGGCAGATACGCAGTATTTT

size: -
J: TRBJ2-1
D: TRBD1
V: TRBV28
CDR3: CASTRQGAYNEQFF
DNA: TGTGCCAGCACCCGACAGGGGGCCTACAATGAGCAGTTCTTC

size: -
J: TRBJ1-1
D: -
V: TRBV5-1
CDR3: CASSSGSGHMNTEAFF
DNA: TGCGCCAGCAGCTCGGGTTCAGGCCACATGAACACTGAAGCTTTCTTT

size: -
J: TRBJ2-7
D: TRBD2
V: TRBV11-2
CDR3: CASSSPLAGEYEQYF
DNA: TGTGCCAGCAGCTCGCCCTTAGCGGGAGAATACGAGCAGTACTTC

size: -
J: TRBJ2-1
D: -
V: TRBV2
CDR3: CASSEVVGGSYNEQFF
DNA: TGTGCCAGCAGTGAAGTGGTGGGAGGCTCCTACAATGAGCAGTTCTTC

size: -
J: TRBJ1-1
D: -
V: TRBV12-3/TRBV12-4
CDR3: CASSLSQGTEAFF
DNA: TGTGCCAGCAGTTTATCTCAGGGAACTGAAGCTTTCTTT

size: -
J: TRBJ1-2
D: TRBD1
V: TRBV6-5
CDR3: CASSEGQGPDGYTF
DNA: TGTGCCAGCTCGGAGGGACAGGGGCCGGATGGCTACACCTTC

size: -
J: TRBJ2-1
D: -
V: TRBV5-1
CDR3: CASSLSRAYNEQFF
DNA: TGCGCCAGCAGCTTGAGTAGGGCCTACAATGAGCAGTTCTTC

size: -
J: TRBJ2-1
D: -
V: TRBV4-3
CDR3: CASSQETPGPQFF
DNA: TGCGCCAGCAGCCAAGAGACCCCGGGACCGCAGTTCTTC

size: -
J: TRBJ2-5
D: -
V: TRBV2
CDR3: CASSEGRAEETQYF
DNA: TGTGCCAGCAGTGAAGGGCGGGCCGAGGAGACCCAGTACTTC

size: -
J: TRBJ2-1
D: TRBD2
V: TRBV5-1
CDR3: CASSQSGRLGVSEQFF
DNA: TGCGCCAGCAGCCAAAGCGGGAGATTAGGGGTCAGTGAGCAGTTCTTC

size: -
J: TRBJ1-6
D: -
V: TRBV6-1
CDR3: CASSEVTGSPLHF
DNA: TGTGCCAGCAGTGAGGTGACAGGTTCACCCCTCCACTTT

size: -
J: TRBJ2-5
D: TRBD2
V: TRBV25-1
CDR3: CASSEGLAGGETQYF
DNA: TGTGCCAGCAGTGAAGGATTAGCGGGAGGGGAGACCCAGTACTTC

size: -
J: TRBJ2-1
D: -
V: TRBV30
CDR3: CAWSEKGFSYNEQFF
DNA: TGTGCCTGGAGCGAGAAGGGTTTCTCCTACAATGAGCAGTTCTTC

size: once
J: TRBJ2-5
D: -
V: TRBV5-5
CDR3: CASSLAETQYF
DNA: TGTGCCAGCAGCTTGGCGGAGACCCAGTACTTC

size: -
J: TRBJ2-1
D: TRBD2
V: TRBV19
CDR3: CASSIDSGRISYNEQFF
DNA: TGTGCCAGTAGTATAGATAGCGGGAGGATAAGTTACAATGAGCAGTTCTTC

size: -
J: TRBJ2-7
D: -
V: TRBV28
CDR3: CASTKGLRRTYEQYF
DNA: TGTGCCAGCACCAAAGGGCTGCGACGGACTTACGAGCAGTACTTC

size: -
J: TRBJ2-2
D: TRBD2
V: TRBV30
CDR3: CAWAASGIITGELFF
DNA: TGTGCCTGGGCAGCTAGCGGGATAATCACCGGGGAGCTGTTTTTT

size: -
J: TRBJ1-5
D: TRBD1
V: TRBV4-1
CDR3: CASSQDWAGGQPQHF
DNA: TGCGCCAGCAGCCAAGATTGGGCAGGGGGACAGCCCCAGCATTTT

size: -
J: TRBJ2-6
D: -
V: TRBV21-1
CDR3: CASSKPGASVTESGANVLTF
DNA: TGTGCCAGCAGCAAACCGGGAGCTAGCGTAACCGAGTCTGGGGCCAACGTCCTGACTTTC

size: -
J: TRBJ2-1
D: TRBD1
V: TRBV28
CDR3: CASIPYSIGTGFNEQFF
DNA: TGTGCCAGCATCCCATACTCTATCGGGACAGGTTTCAATGAGCAGTTCTTC

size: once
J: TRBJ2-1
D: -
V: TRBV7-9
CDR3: CATGTWDRFF
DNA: TGTGCCACCGGGACCTGGGATCGGTTCTTC

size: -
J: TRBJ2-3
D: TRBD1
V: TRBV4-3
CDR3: CASSQETYRGPETDTQYF
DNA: TGCGCCAGCAGCCAAGAAACCTACAGGGGCCCAGAGACAGATACGCAGTATTTT

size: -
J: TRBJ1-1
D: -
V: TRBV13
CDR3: CASSLGGVDTEAFF
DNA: TGTGCCAGCAGCTTAGGGGGCGTGGACACTGAAGCTTTCTTT

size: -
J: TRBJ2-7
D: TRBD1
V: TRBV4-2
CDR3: CASSHPGQGSYEQYF
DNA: TGTGCCAGCAGCCACCCGGGACAGGGTTCCTACGAGCAGTACTTC

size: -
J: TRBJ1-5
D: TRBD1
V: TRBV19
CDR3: CASSKPTGINQPQHF
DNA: TGTGCCAGTAGTAAACCGACAGGGATCAATCAGCCCCAGCATTTT

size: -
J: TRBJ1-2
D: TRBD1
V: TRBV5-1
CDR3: CASSLAEGQYGYTF
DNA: TGCGCCAGCAGCTTGGCCGAGGGACAGTATGGCTACACCTTC

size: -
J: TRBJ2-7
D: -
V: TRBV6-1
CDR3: CASSEVEYEQYF
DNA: TGTGCCAGCAGTGAAGTGGAGTACGAGCAGTACTTC

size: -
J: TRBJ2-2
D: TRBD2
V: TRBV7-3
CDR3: CASRLAATGELFF
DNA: TGTGCCAGCAGACTAGCGGCTACCGGGGAGCTGTTTTTT

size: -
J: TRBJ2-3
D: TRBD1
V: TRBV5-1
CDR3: CASRWTGGYTDTQYF
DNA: TGCGCCAGCAGGTGGACAGGGGGATACACAGATACGCAGTATTTT

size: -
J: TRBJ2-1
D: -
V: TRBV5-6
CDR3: CASSFLGTPNNEQFF
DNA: TGTGCCAGCAGCTTTCTGGGGACACCCAACAATGAGCAGTTCTTC

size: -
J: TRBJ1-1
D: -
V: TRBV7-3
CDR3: CASSLTRVSGLTEAFF
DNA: TGTGCCAGCAGCTTAACGAGGGTCTCGGGGCTCACTGAAGCTTTCTTT

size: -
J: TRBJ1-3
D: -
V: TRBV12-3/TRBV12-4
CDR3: CASSSLIGNTIYF
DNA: TGTGCCAGCAGTTCTCTCATTGGAAACACCATATATTTT

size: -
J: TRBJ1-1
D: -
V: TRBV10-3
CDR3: CAISESGGEVGAFF
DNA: TGTGCCATCAGTGAGTCCGGGGGGGAGGTGGGAGCTTTCTTT

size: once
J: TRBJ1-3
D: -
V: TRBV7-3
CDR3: CASSLNSPGSGNTIYF
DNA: TGTGCCAGCAGCTTAAATAGTCCCGGCTCTGGAAACACCATATATTTT

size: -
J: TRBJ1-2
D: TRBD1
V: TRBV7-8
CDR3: CASSLGGQGHLYGYTF
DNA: TGTGCCAGCAGCTTAGGCGGACAGGGACATCTCTATGGCTACACCTTC

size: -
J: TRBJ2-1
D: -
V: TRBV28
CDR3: CASNSLPQGHSYNEQFF
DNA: TGTGCCAGCAACTCCTTGCCCCAGGGACACTCCTACAATGAGCAGTTCTTC

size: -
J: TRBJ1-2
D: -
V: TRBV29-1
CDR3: CSATGMDGYTF
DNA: TGCAGCGCTACAGGGATGGACGGCTACACCTTC

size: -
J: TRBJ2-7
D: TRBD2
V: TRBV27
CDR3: CASCPGAREAHEQYF
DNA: TGTGCCAGCTGCCCTGGGGCGCGGGAGGCACACGAGCAGTACTTC

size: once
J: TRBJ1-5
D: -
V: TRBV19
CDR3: CASSEGVQSNQPQHF
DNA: TGTGCCAGTAGTGAGGGGGTACAGAGCAATCAGCCCCAGCATTTT

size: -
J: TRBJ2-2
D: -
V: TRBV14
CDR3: CASSQDRRVNTGELFF
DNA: TGTGCCAGCAGCCAAGATCGCCGAGTTAACACCGGGGAGCTGTTTTTT